Each of the 16 T cell receptor beta chains below was sequenced from the same sample in a study of T cells after yellow fever vaccination. TCRdb redid the calling of the 5' RACE reads with MiXCR, one entry per CDR3 protein. The data hold more than 350,000 distinct CDR3 sequences, with around a tenth observed a single time. Specimen: PBMCs, collected on the day of the first yellow fever vaccination. Every receptor here comes from a man between 18 and 35 years old who received the YFV17D yellow fever vaccine.

This clonotype has more than one count but fewer than ten. The CDR3 sequence: CSARVVANYNEQFF. DNA of the CDR3: TGCAGTGCTAGAGTGGTAGCGAACTACAATGAGCAGTTCTTC. V is TRBV20-1 and J is TRBJ2-1; D perhaps matches TRBD2 (5 bases). This CDR3 is 14 amino acids long. With 1 base removed from V and 3 bases from J, the gap between germline ends came to 10 bases. Germline V gene lookup returns CDR1 DFQATT and CDR2 SNEGSKA (reference sequence).

The sample holds a few counts of this clonotype. The V and J genes are TRBV6-1 and TRBJ1-3, with D maybe TRBD1 (5 bases). The V and J ends lost 6 bases and 1 base respectively, with 10 bases between them. CDR1 and CDR2 (germline): MNHNS, SASEGT. The CDR3 is 14 amino acids. As DNA, the CDR3 is TGTGCCAGCAGCACCAGGGAATCTGGAAACACCATATATTTT. It codes for CASSTRESGNTIYF.

Many counts were recorded for this clonotype. In DNA form, the CDR3 reads TGTGCCAGCAGCTCGGACGGGACAGATACGCAGTATTTT. Translated, it gives CASSSDGTDTQYF. This chain uses TRBV7-8 with TRBJ2-3; no clear D gene. CDR1 is SGHVS, CDR2 FQNEAQ, per germline. This CDR3 contains 13 residues. The V end was cut by 4 bases, the J end by 3 bases, with 8 bases between.

In its sample, this clonotype was seen a few times. V and J are TRBV20-1 and TRBJ1-4; D uncertain. Germline V gene sequence: CDR1 DFQATT, CDR2 SNEGSKA (reference sequence). The V and J ends lost 2 bases and 8 bases respectively, with 15 bases between them. The CDR3 is made up of 14 amino acids. The CDR3 bases are TGCAGTGCTAGAACCCTAATAGGTAGCGAAAAACTGTTTTTT. Its translation is CSARTLIGSEKLFF.

This clonotype came up many times. The V gene is TRBV25-1, the J gene TRBJ2-5, with TRBD2 matching over 8 bases. V was pared by 5 bases and J by 3 bases, with 20 bases of the junction left unmatched. The CDR3 totals 19 residues. CDR1 and CDR2 (germline): MGHDK, SYGVNS. The chain's CDR3 is CASSHPGGLGTVLKETQYF. In DNA form, the CDR3 reads TGTGCCAGCAGTCACCCTGGGGGACTAGGCACCGTCCTCAAAGAGACCCAGTACTTC.

The chain combines TRBV10-2 with TRBJ2-1; D is unclear. V lost 0 bases and J lost 11, with 11 bases in between. The germline gives CDR1 WSHSY, CDR2 SAAADI. The CDR3 contains 13 residues. This CDR3 is CASSESLGTQQFF. The CDR3 DNA sequence: TGCGCCAGCAGTGAGTCTCTAGGCACGCAGCAGTTCTTC.

The chain employs TRBV9 and TRBJ1-1; D is ambiguous. Germline V lookup: CDR1 SGDLS, CDR2 YYNGEE. Trimming removed 0 bases at V and 5 bases at J, with 5 bases between. CDR3 length: 12 amino acids. CDR3 nucleotides: TGTGCCAGCAGCGTAGTAGAGACTGAAGCTTTCTTT. Protein: CASSVVETEAFF.

This clonotype has a count of ten or more. The V call is TRBV5-5, the J call TRBJ2-2; perhaps TRBD2 as D (5 bases). Between the trimmed V and J ends, which lost 4 bases and 4 bases, there was a span of 11 bases. This CDR3 spans 14 amino acids. Germline V lookup: CDR1 SGHKS, CDR2 YYEKEE (reference sequence). CDR3 amino acids: CASSRVGSTGELFF. CDR3 in DNA: TGTGCCAGCAGCCGCGTGGGGAGCACCGGGGAGCTGTTTTTT.

This clonotype was seen more than once but under ten times. The DNA for the CDR3 is TGCGCCCGCCGGGGGGGGACAGAGCAGTACTTC. Encoded protein: CARRGGTEQYF. This chain connects TRBV10-1 to TRBJ2-7; TRBD2 aligns across 8 bases. Germline CDR1 reads WNHNN; CDR2 reads SYGVQD (reference sequence). This CDR3 has 11 residues. J was trimmed by 7 bases and V by 11 bases; bases with no gene match: 7.

This clonotype was seen a few times. The V call is TRBV11-3, the J call TRBJ2-1; a possible D gene is TRBD2 (5 bases). The V gene lost 3 bases and the J gene lost 10 bases, with 13 bases spanning the gap. Germline V gives CDR1 SGHNT, CDR2 YENEEA. The CDR3 is 13 amino acids. CDR3 in DNA: TGTGCCAGCAGCTTCGGGGATACGAGCGAGCAGTTCTTC. Translation gives CASSFGDTSEQFF.

This clonotype was observed many times. The V and J genes are TRBV4-1 and TRBJ2-7; D unresolved. The CDR3 is 13 amino acids. The germline V gene has CDR1 MGHRA and CDR2 YSYEKL. The V gene lost 8 bases and the J gene lost 0 bases, with 11 bases spanning the gap. Here the CDR3 reads CASRSSRSYEQYF. The CDR3 DNA reads as TGCGCCAGCCGCTCCAGCCGCTCCTACGAGCAGTACTTC.

The gene calls are TRBV28 and TRBJ2-3; TRBD1 agrees at 8 bases. With V trimmed by 5 bases and J by 5 bases, 3 bases remained unmatched. Per the germline V gene, CDR1 is MDHEN and CDR2 is SYDVKM. CDR3 length equals 13 residues. CDR3: CASSVRGRDTQYF. The CDR3 DNA follows: TGTGCCAGCAGTGTCAGGGGGCGAGATACGCAGTATTTT.

V and J are TRBV5-1 and TRBJ2-1, with TRBD2 matching over 14 bases. The CDR3 is 15 amino acids. The junction had 5 bases not matched to a gene; V was cut back by 3 bases and J by 9 bases. The germline V gene encodes CDR1 SGHRS and CDR2 YFSETQ. This CDR3 is CASSSGLAGGSEQFF. The CDR3 coding sequence is TGCGCCAGCAGCTCCGGACTAGCGGGGGGTTCTGAGCAGTTCTTC.

CDR3 in DNA: TGTGCCAGCAGTGACCTCCCGACAGGGGAGACCCAGTACTTC. This gives the protein CASSDLPTGETQYF. The chain couples TRBV6-4 to TRBJ2-5; 7 nucleotides agree with TRBD1. CDR3 size: 14 residues. V gave up 2 bases and J gave up 5 bases; unmatched junction bases: 5. Looked up from germline, CDR1 is MRHNA and CDR2 is SNTAGT.

This clonotype was observed a handful of times. The chain employs TRBV6-5 and TRBJ2-6, with D hard to call. This CDR3 is built from 18 residues. The germline CDR1 and CDR2 sequences are MNHEY and SVGAGI. V was shortened by 2 bases and J by 0 bases, with 14 bases between the two germline ends. CDR3: CASSYVGPRSSGANVLTF. As DNA, the CDR3 is TGTGCCAGCAGTTACGTAGGACCACGAAGCTCTGGGGCCAACGTCCTGACTTTC.

This clonotype was observed a few times. The J gene is TRBJ2-3, the V gene TRBV7-9; 10 bases align to TRBD1. CDR1 and CDR2 (germline): SEHNR, FQNEAQ (reference sequence). Losses at the gene ends were 0 bases for V and 4 bases for J; bases not matched to a gene: 7. The CDR3 length is 17 residues. The CDR3 DNA reads TGTGCCAGCAGCTTAGCGCTGGGACAGGGGTACCCAGATACGCAGTATTTT. It translates to CASSLALGQGYPDTQYF.